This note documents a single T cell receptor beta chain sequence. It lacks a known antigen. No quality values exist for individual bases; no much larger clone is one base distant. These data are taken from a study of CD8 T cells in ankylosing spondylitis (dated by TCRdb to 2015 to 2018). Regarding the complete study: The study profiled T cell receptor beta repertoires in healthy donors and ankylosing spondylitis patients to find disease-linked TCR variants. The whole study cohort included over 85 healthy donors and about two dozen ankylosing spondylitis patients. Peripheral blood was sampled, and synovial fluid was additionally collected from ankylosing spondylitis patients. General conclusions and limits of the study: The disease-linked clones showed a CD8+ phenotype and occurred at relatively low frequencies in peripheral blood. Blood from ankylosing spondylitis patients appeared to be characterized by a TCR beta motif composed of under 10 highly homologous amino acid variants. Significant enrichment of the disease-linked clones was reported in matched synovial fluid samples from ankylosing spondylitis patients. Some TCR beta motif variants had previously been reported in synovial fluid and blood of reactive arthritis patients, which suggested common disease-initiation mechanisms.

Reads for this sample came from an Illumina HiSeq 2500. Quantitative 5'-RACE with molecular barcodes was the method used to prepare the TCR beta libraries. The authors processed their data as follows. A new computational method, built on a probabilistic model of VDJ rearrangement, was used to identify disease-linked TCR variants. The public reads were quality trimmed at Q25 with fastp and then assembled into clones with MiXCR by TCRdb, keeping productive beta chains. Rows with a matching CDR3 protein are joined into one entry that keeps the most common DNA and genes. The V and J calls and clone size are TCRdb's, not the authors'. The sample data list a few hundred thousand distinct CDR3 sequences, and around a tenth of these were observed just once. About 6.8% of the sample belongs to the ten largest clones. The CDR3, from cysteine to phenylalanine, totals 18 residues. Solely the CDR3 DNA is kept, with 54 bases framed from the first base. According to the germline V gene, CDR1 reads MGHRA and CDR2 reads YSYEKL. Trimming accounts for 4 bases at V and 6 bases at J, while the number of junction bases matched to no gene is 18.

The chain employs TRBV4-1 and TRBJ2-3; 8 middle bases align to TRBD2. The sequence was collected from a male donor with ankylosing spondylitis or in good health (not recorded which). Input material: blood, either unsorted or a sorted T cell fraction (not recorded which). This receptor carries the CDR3 CASSRWGGTSPAWDTQYF. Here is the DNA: TGCGCCAGCAGCCGATGGGGTGGGACTAGTCCCGCTTGGGATACGCAGTATTTT.